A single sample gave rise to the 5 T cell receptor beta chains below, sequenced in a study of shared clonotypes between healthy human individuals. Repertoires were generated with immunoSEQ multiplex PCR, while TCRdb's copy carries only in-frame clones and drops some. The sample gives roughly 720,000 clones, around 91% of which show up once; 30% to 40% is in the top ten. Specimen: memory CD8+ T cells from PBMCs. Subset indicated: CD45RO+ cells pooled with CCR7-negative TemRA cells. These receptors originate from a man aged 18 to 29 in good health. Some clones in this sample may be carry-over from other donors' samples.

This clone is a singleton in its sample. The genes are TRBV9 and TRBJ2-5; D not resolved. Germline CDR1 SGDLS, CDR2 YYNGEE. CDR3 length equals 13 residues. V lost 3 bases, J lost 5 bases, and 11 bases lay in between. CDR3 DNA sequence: TGTGCCAGCAGCGATCCGAGATTGGAGACCCAGTACTTC. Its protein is CASSDPRLETQYF.

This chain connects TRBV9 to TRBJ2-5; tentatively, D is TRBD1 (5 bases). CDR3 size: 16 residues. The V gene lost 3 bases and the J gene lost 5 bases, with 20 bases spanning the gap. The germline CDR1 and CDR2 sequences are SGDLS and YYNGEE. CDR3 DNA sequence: TGTGCCAGCAGCGCCCTCCTACAGGCAGGGTTGGAGACCCAGTACTTC. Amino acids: CASSALLQAGLETQYF.

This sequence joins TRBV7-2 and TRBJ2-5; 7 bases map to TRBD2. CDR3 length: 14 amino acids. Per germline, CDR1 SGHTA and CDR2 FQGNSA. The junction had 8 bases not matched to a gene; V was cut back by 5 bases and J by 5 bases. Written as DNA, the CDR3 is TGTGCCAGCAGCCCCTCTAGCGGTTGGGAGACCCAGTACTTC. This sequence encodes CASSPSSGWETQYF.

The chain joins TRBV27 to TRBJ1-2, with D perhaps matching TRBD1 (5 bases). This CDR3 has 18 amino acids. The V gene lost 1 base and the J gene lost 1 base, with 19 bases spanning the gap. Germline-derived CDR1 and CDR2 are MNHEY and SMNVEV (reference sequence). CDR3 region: CASSLLSGRAGSNYGYTF. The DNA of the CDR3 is TGTGCCAGCAGTTTATTATCGGGGCGCGCGGGCAGTAACTATGGCTACACCTTC.

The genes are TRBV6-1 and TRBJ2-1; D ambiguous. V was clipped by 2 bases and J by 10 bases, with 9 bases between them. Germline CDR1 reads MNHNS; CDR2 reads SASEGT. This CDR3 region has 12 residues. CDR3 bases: TGTGCCAGCAGTGAACTCTCAGGCGAGCAGTTCTTC. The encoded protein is CASSELSGEQFF.